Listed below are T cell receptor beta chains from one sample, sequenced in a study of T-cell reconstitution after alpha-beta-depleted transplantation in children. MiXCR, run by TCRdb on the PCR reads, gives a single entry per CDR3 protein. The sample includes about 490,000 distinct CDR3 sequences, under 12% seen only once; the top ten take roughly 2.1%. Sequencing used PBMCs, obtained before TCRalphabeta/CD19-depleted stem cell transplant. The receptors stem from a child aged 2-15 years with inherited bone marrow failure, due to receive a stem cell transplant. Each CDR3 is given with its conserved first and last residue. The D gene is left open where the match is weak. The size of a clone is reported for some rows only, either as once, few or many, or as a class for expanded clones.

CDR3 DNA: TGCAGTGCTAGTGAGGGTCCCGGGGAGCTGTTTTTT
CDR3 protein: CSASEGPGELFF
clone size: few
V gene: TRBV20-1
J gene: TRBJ2-2
D gene: -

CDR3 DNA: TGCGCCAGCAGCCAAGGAGGCGTCAGGGCCCAAGAGACCCAGTACTTC
CDR3 protein: CASSQGGVRAQETQYF
clone size: many
V gene: TRBV4-3
J gene: TRBJ2-5
D gene: -

CDR3 DNA: TGTGCCAGCAGCATTACCGGGACTACGAGCTCCTACAATGAGCAGTTCTTC
CDR3 protein: CASSITGTTSSYNEQFF
clone size: many
V gene: TRBV7-9
J gene: TRBJ2-1
D gene: TRBD2

CDR3 DNA: TGTGCCACCAGCGGGAGCTTCACCGGGGAGCTGTTTTTT
CDR3 protein: CATSGSFTGELFF
clone size: many
V gene: TRBV15
J gene: TRBJ2-2
D gene: -

CDR3 DNA: TGTGCCAGCAGCCCCGGCTGGACAGGGGGCGAAGTTTATGGCTACACCTTC
CDR3 protein: CASSPGWTGGEVYGYTF
clone size: -
V gene: TRBV12-3/TRBV12-4
J gene: TRBJ1-2
D gene: TRBD1

CDR3 DNA: TGTGCCTGGAGTCCAATAAACTACAGGAATCATGGCTACACCTTC
CDR3 protein: CAWSPINYRNHGYTF
clone size: -
V gene: TRBV30
J gene: TRBJ1-2
D gene: -

CDR3 DNA: TGTGCCAGCAGTTCCTTCCCTAGGGACAGCCCAAGAATCACAGATACGCAGTATTTT
CDR3 protein: CASSSFPRDSPRITDTQYF
clone size: many
V gene: TRBV28
J gene: TRBJ2-3
D gene: TRBD1

CDR3 DNA: TGTGCCAGCAGCTTAGTAGGGGGCTCCTACGAGCAGTACTTC
CDR3 protein: CASSLVGGSYEQYF
clone size: many
V gene: TRBV7-2
J gene: TRBJ2-7
D gene: -

CDR3 DNA: TGTGCCAGCAGGTGGACTCGCCGGGCCGAGCAGTACTTC
CDR3 protein: CASRWTRRAEQYF
clone size: many
V gene: TRBV12-3/TRBV12-4
J gene: TRBJ2-7
D gene: -

CDR3 DNA: TGTGCCAGTGGGGCAGGGAGCGAGCAGTACTTC
CDR3 protein: CASGAGSEQYF
clone size: -
V gene: TRBV19
J gene: TRBJ2-7
D gene: -

CDR3 DNA: TGTGCCAGCAAGATAGATACGCAGTATTTT
CDR3 protein: CASKIDTQYF
clone size: once
V gene: TRBV2
J gene: TRBJ2-3
D gene: -